Following are 11 T cell receptor beta chains from one sample sequenced in a study of shared clonotypes between healthy human individuals. Clones were read by immunoSEQ multiplex PCR, and TCRdb kept only the in-frame ones, dropping some. This sample yields over 95,000 clones, of which 68% are seen a single time; roughly 24% belongs to the top ten. The sample comprised memory CD8+ T cells sorted from blood. Subset denoted: CD45RO+ cells pooled with CCR7-negative TemRA cells. These receptors were taken from a woman under 40 in good health.

The chain links TRBV7-9 to TRBJ2-5; D remains ambiguous. The CDR3 extends over 15 amino acids. CDR1 is SEHNR, CDR2 FQNEAQ, per germline (reference sequence). V lost 4 bases and J lost 4, with 16 bases in between. The CDR3 here is CASSSHERRGETQYF. The CDR3 DNA reads TGTGCCAGCAGCTCACACGAGAGGCGCGGAGAGACCCAGTACTTC.

The rearrangement joins TRBV28 to TRBJ1-1; 7 nucleotides align to TRBD1. V shed 6 bases, J shed 2 bases, and the junction held 6 bases outside the gene matches. This CDR3 is 14 amino acids long. Germline-derived CDR1 and CDR2 are MDHEN and SYDVKM. CDR3 residues: CASSPGGENTEAFF. CDR3 in DNA: TGTGCCAGCAGCCCAGGGGGAGAAAACACTGAAGCTTTCTTT.

The V and J genes are TRBV29-1 and TRBJ2-1; D is possibly TRBD1 or TRBD2 (7 bases each). CDR3 length equals 14 residues. The germline CDR1 and CDR2 sequences are SQVTM and ANQGSEA. V shed 7 bases and J shed 7 bases, with 20 bases lying between them. This chain's CDR3 is CSGDKQGRGNEQFF. CDR3 bases: TGCAGCGGGGACAAACAGGGGAGGGGGAATGAGCAGTTCTTC.

This chain connects TRBV2 to TRBJ2-3; 8 bases align to TRBD1. Germline values: CDR1 SNHLY, CDR2 FYNNEI. The CDR3 extends over 15 amino acids. Trimming removed 4 bases from V and 1 base from J; junction bases left unmatched: 4. CDR3 bases: TGTGCCAGCAGTGGCCAGGGGGCCCGCACAGATACGCAGTATTTT. Encoded protein: CASSGQGARTDTQYF.

V is TRBV5-1 and J is TRBJ2-5, with D possibly being TRBD2 (5 bases). The J call is uncertain, as TRBJ2-7 better fits the DNA end. From germline, CDR1 is SGHRS and CDR2 YFSETQ. This CDR3 has 13 amino acids. CDR3 DNA sequence: TGCGCCAGCAGCGATGGGAGCTCCTACGAGCAGTACTTC. Its protein is CASSDGSSYEQYF.

This chain joins TRBV11-2 and TRBJ2-7; unclear D gene. The length of the CDR3 is 14 residues. With 2 bases removed from V and 0 bases from J, the gap between germline ends came to 8 bases. CDR1 is SGHAT and CDR2 is FQNNGV in the germline V gene. CDR3 coding DNA: TGTGCCAGCAGCTTATTACGGAGCTCCTACGAGCAGTACTTC. As protein: CASSLLRSSYEQYF.

This clone appeared many times. CDR3 DNA: TGCAGCGTGGTGCTAGCGGGTAATGAGCAGTTCTTC. This codes for CSVVLAGNEQFF. V usage is TRBV29-1 and J usage is TRBJ2-1, with 8 bases that match TRBD2. V trimming: 6 bases; J trimming: 7 bases; junction bases outside the gene matches: 5. CDR3 size: 12 residues. Per the germline V gene, CDR1 is SQVTM and CDR2 is ANQGSEA.

The chain is built from TRBV18 and TRBJ2-2, with 8 nucleotides matching TRBD2. V shed 4 bases and J 4 bases; nucleotides not matched to a gene: 8. CDR1 is KGHSH and CDR2 is LQKENI in the germline V gene. The CDR3 contains 16 residues. DNA for the CDR3: TGTGCCAGCTCACGATATTGCGGGAGGACCACCGGGGAGCTGTTTTTT. Amino acids: CASSRYCGRTTGELFF. The full variable domain, its missing parts supplied by reference TRBV18 and TRBJ2-2, is NAGVMQNPRHLVRRRGQEARLRCSPMKGHSHVYWYRQLPEEGLKFMVYLQKENIIDESGMPKERFSAEFPKEGPSILRIQQVVRGDSAAYFCASSRYCGRTTGELFFGEGSRLTVL.

The chain is built from TRBV14 and TRBJ1-1, with a possible D match to TRBD1 (5 bases). CDR3 length: 13 amino acids. Germline CDR1 SGHDN, CDR2 FVKESK. Trimming stripped 4 bases from V and 5 bases from J, with 11 bases between. The CDR3 bases are TGTGCCAGCAGCCGGACATTGCGGACTGAAGCTTTCTTT. Protein product: CASSRTLRTEAFF.

V is TRBV29-1 and J is TRBJ2-7; 13 positions match TRBD2. Germline values: CDR1 SQVTM, CDR2 ANQGSEA. The junction had 5 bases not matched to a gene; V was cut back by 3 bases and J by 3 bases. This CDR3 region has 15 residues. The CDR3 region has the DNA TGCAGCGTTGATGGACTAGCGGGAGAAGTCTACGAGCAGTACTTC. Its translation: CSVDGLAGEVYEQYF.

This chain joins TRBV28 and TRBJ1-4; 7 bases match TRBD1. Unmatched junction bases numbered 11, after V lost 10 bases and J lost 0 bases. This CDR3 spans 16 amino acids. The germline V gene has CDR1 MDHEN and CDR2 SYDVKM. CDR3 coding DNA: TGTGCCACCTCAGGGGGAGGAATTGCAACTAATGAAAAACTGTTTTTT. Residues: CATSGGGIATNEKLFF. The variable domain in full, with the rest retrieved from reference TRBV28 and TRBJ1-4, is DVKVTQSSRYLVKRTGEKVFLECVQDMDHENMFWYRQDPGLGLRLIYFSYDVKMKEKGDIPEGYSVSREKKERFSLILESASTNQTSMYLCATSGGGIATNEKLFFGSGTQLSVL.